The present TCR beta chain was sequenced within a study of blood T cell repertoires in COVID-19. Profiling relied on immunoSEQ multiplex PCR, and the TCRdb table lists in-frame clones only, not all of them. The sample consists of some 420,000 clones, 75% to 90% of them appearing once. This clone was picked up one time. Sequencing input: PBMCs or T cells enriched from blood (not recorded which). The source is a young man who had recovered from COVID-19.

The CDR3 DNA reads TGTGCCAGCAGCCACGGGACAGGGAACGGCTACACCTTC. It specifies CASSHGTGNGYTF. V usage is TRBV14 and J usage is TRBJ1-2; 9 nucleotides agree with TRBD1. CDR3 length equals 13 residues. The V gene end was trimmed by 3 bases and the J gene end by 8 bases; junction bases not matched to a gene: 4. Germline V gene lookup returns CDR1 SGHDN and CDR2 FVKESK. The full variable domain, its missing parts supplied by reference TRBV14 and TRBJ1-2, is EAGVTQFPSHSVIEKGQTVTLRCDPISGHDNLYWYRRVMGKEIKFLLHFVKESKQDESGMPNNRFLAERTGGTYSTLKVQPAELEDSGVYFCASSHGTGNGYTFGSGTRLTVV.